This T cell receptor (beta chain) derives from a study of blood T cell repertoires in COVID-19. About the study: Researchers got acute and convalescent COVID-19 samples from the United States, Italy and Spain. PBMCs, B-cell-depleted T cells, or T cells provided the cDNA or gDNA that made up the material.

Original data processing: By means of reference gene primer amplification, nucleated cell counts were estimated. Data came from immunoSEQ multiplex PCR; TCRdb stores just in-frame clones and leaves some out. V and J calls and clone size are as listed in that table; D and trimming were resolved from the DNA. The sample includes hundreds of thousands of clones, 87% of them seen just once. Germline V gene sequence: CDR1 LGHDT, CDR2 YNNKEL (reference sequence). Unmatched junction bases numbered 7, after V lost 7 bases and J lost 5 bases. The CDR3 is 16 amino acids. The TCR comes from a man between 18 and 35 years old with active or convalescent COVID-19. This sequence joins TRBV3-1 (or the pseudogene TRBV3-2) and TRBJ2-1, with 14 nucleotides matching TRBD2. The sample consisted of peripheral blood. The CDR3 coding sequence is TGTGCCAGCACCGGACTAGCGGGAGGTCACCACAATGAGCAGTTCTTC. Translated: CASTGLAGGHHNEQFF.